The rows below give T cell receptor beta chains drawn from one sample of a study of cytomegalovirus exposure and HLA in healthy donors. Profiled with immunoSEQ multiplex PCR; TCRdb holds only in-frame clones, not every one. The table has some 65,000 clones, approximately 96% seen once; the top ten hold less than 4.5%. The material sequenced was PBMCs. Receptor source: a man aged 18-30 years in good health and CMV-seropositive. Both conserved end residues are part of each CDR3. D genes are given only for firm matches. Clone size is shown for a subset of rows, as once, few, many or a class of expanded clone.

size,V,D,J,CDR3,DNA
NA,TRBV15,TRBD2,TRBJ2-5,CATSGTGGHQETQYF,TGTGCCACCAGCGGGACGGGGGGGCACCAAGAGACCCAGTACTTC
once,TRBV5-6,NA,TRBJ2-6,CASSLLESGANVLTF,TGTGCCAGCAGCTTGTTAGAGTCTGGGGCCAACGTCCTGACTTTC
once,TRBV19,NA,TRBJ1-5,CASSPSGGGNQPQHF,TGTGCCAGTAGTCCCTCGGGGGGGGGCAATCAGCCCCAGCATTTT
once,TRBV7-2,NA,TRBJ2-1,CASRDPGTEQFF,TGTGCCAGCAGAGACCCAGGGACAGAGCAGTTCTTC
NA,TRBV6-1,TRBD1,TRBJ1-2,CASSEAGTARGYTF,TGTGCCAGCAGTGAAGCAGGGACAGCTCGTGGCTACACCTTC
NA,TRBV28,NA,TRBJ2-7,CASSLFESSYEQYF,TGTGCCAGCAGTTTATTCGAGAGCTCGTACGAGCAGTACTTC
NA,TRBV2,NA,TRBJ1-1,CASSPGLRGSLIRNTEAFF,TGTGCCAGCAGTCCGGGCCTTAGAGGGTCCCTGATCCGGAACACTGAAGCTTTCTTT
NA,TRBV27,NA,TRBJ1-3,CASSLYGETGNTIYF,TGTGCCAGCAGTTTATACGGGGAAACTGGAAACACCATATATTTT
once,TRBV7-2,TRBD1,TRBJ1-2,CASSQTGTGGALNYGYTF,TGTGCCAGCAGCCAAACCGGGACAGGGGGCGCTTTAAACTATGGCTACACCTTC
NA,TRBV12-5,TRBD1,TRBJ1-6,CASGQDRGPSPPLHF,TGTGCTAGTGGCCAGGACAGGGGGCCGAGCCCACCCCTCCACTTT
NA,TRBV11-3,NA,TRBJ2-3,CASRSAGSTDTQYF,TGTGCCAGCAGGTCGGCCGGGTCCACAGATACGCAGTATTTT
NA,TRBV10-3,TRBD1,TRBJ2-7,CAISLDRDEQYF,TGTGCCATCAGTCTGGACAGGGACGAGCAGTACTTC
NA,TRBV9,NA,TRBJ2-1,CASSPTEDRFSYNEQFF,TGTGCCAGCAGCCCGACCGAGGACAGATTCTCCTACAATGAGCAGTTCTTC
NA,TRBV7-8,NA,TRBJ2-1,CASSLDREQFF,TGTGCCAGCAGCTTAGATCGGGAGCAGTTCTTC
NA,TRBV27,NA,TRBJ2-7,CASSPHRTVSTYEQYF,TGTGCCAGCAGTCCCCACCGGACAGTTTCCACCTACGAGCAGTACTTC
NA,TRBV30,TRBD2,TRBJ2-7,CAGSGTNYEQYF,TGTGCCGGTAGCGGGACGAACTACGAGCAGTACTTC
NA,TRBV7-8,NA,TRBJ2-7,CASSLFRESYEQYF,TGTGCCAGCAGTTTATTCAGGGAATCCTACGAGCAGTACTTC
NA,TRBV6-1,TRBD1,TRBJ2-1,CASTLPTGTHNEQFF,TGTGCCAGCACCCTCCCGACAGGGACCCACAATGAGCAGTTCTTC
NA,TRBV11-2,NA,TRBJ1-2,CASSLGVEGDSYTF,TGTGCCAGCAGCTTAGGGGTGGAGGGCGATAGCTACACCTTC
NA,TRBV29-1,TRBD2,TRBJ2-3,CSAGGGLANTDTQYF,TGCAGCGCGGGTGGGGGACTAGCTAACACAGATACGCAGTATTTT
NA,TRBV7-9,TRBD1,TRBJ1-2,CASRPDREAYGYTF,TGTGCCAGCAGACCGGACAGGGAGGCCTATGGCTACACCTTC
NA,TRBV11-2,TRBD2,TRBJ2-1,CASSLGLVYNEQFF,TGTGCCAGCAGCTTGGGACTAGTATACAATGAGCAGTTCTTC
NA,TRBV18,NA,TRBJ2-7,CASSGQSSYEQYF,TGTGCCAGCTCCGGACAGAGTTCCTACGAGCAGTACTTC
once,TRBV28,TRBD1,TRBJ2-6,CASSFPGGSGANVLTF,TGTGCCAGCAGTTTCCCAGGGGGCTCTGGGGCCAACGTCCTGACTTTC
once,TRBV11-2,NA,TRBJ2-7,CASSSGLQGRSYEQYF,TGTGCCAGCAGCTCGGGACTACAGGGTCGCTCCTACGAGCAGTACTTC
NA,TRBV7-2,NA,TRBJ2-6,CASSLPGTGANVLTF,TGTGCCAGCAGCTTACCGGGGACTGGGGCCAACGTCCTGACTTTC
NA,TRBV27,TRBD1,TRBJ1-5,CASSPSPGTGGAPYWNQPQHF,TGTGCCAGCAGTCCAAGCCCCGGGACAGGGGGCGCCCCATATTGGAATCAGCCCCAGCATTTT
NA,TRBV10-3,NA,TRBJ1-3,CAISESRTDSGNTIYF,TGTGCCATCAGTGAGTCCAGGACAGACTCTGGAAACACCATATATTTT
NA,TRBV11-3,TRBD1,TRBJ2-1,CASRGTGGLVPEQFF,TGTGCCAGCAGAGGGACAGGGGGATTGGTTCCTGAGCAGTTCTTC
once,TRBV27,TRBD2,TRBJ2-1,CASSPRVAGVDNEQFF,TGTGCCAGCAGTCCCCGGGTAGCGGGGGTAGACAATGAGCAGTTCTTC
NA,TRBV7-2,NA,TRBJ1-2,CASSPRGGYGYTF,TGTGCCAGCAGCCCCAGGGGTGGCTATGGCTACACCTTC
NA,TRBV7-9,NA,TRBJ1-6,CASSGGGASSLHF,TGTGCCAGCAGCGGAGGGGGGGCGTCATCCCTCCACTTT
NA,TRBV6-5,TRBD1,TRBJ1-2,CASSTTGYGYTF,TGTGCCAGCAGTACGACAGGGTATGGCTACACCTTC
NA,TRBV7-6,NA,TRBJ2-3,CASSLDVGQKITDTQYF,TGTGCCAGCAGCTTAGACGTGGGGCAGAAAATCACAGATACGCAGTATTTT
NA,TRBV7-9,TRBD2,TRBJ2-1,CASSLVLAGNEQFF,TGTGCCAGCAGCTTAGTATTAGCGGGGAACGAGCAGTTCTTC
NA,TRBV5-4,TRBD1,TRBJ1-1,CASSGGQTPNTEAFF,TGTGCCAGCAGCGGGGGACAGACACCTAACACTGAAGCTTTCTTT
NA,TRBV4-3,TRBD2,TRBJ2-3,CASSQDQASGRSRADTQYF,TGCGCCAGCAGCCAAGATCAAGCTAGCGGGAGGAGTCGAGCAGATACGCAGTATTTT
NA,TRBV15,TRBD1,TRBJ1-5,CATSGGSQGAFQPQHF,TGTGCCACCAGCGGGGGGTCGCAGGGGGCTTTCCAGCCCCAGCATTTT
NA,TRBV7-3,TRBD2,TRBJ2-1,CASSLTLERGSYNEQFF,TGTGCCAGCAGCTTAACTCTGGAGCGGGGCTCCTACAATGAGCAGTTCTTC
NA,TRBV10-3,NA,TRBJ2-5,CAIGKDGQQETQYF,TGTGCCATCGGGAAGGATGGACAGCAAGAGACCCAGTACTTC
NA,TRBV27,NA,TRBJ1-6,CASSFSGSDSPLHF,TGTGCCAGCAGTTTTTCAGGCTCCGATTCACCCCTCCACTTT
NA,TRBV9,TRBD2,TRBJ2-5,CASSVGLAPPQETQYF,TGTGCCAGCAGCGTAGGACTAGCCCCTCCCCAAGAGACCCAGTACTTC
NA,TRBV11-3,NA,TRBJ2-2,CASSLSRVGTGELFF,TGTGCCAGCAGCCTAAGCCGGGTCGGCACCGGGGAGCTGTTTTTT
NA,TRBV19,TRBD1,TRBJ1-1,CASSVQGVPEAFF,TGTGCCAGTAGTGTTCAGGGGGTCCCTGAAGCTTTCTTT
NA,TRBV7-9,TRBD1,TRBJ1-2,CASSLGDSLAYGYTF,TGTGCCAGCAGCTTAGGGGACAGCTTAGCTTATGGCTACACCTTC
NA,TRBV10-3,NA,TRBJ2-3,CAISESVSGQPITDTQYF,TGTGCCATCAGTGAGTCTGTTTCGGGACAACCTATCACAGATACGCAGTATTTT
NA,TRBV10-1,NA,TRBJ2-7,CASSAQGKSGEQYF,TGCGCCAGCAGTGCACAGGGAAAAAGCGGCGAGCAGTACTTC
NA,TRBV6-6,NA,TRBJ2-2,CASKRRGTGELFF,TGTGCCAGCAAACGTCGCGGCACCGGGGAGCTGTTTTTT
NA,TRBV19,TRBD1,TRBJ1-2,CASRGTGGGGYTF,TGTGCCAGCCGAGGGACAGGGGGCGGTGGCTACACCTTC
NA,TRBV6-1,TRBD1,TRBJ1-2,CASSGTGSGTGGYGYTF,TGTGCCAGCAGTGGGACAGGATCGGGGACAGGGGGCTATGGCTACACCTTC
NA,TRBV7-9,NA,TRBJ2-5,CASSPVPRETQYF,TGTGCCAGCAGCCCGGTTCCGCGGGAGACCCAGTACTTC
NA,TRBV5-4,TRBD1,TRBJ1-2,CASSQGTGTVYGYTF,TGTGCCAGCAGCCAAGGGACAGGGACTGTCTATGGCTACACCTTC